This T cell receptor (beta chain) comes out of a study of T cell clonotyping in hematopoietic cell transplantation. Study outcomes and limitations: CD4 and CD8 repertoire contributions could not be separated without sorting. Few recipient clonotypes overlapped donors; over 97% were de novo at given depth.

A word on this clone: What it binds is not known.

The protocol was immunoSEQ multiplex PCR, while the TCRdb copy is restricted to in-frame clones and leaves out a portion. The sample has about 9,300 clones, 70% to 90% seen once; the top ten hold 30% to 45%. Samples: about 28 days before transplant, then days 30, 100 and 180 after. V lost 2 bases and J 9 bases, leaving 22 bases between the germline ends. The CDR3 length is 16 residues. The V gene's germline CDR1 is LNHNV and CDR2 YYDKDF (reference sequence). This chain links TRBV15 with TRBJ2-5, with a weak D call TRBD2 (6 bases). This clonotype was sampled from a human patient who had an allogeneic stem cell transplant, so the T cells may come from the graft donor. The donor label of this sample is uncertain. Some clones in this sample may be carry-over from other donors' samples. Source: PBMCs, taken 180 days after allogeneic stem cell transplant. CDR3 sequence (DNA): TGTGCCACCAGCAGACCACCGGGACTGCTCGTGGGGGCCCAGTACTTC. Translating it yields CATSRPPGLLVGAQYF. Using reference TRBV15 and TRBJ2-5 for the parts outside the CDR3, the full variable domain is DAMVIQNPRYQVTQFGKPVTLSCSQTLNHNVMYWYQQKSSQAPKLLFHYYDKDFNNEADTPDNFQSRRPNTSFCFLDIRSPGLGDTAMYLCATSRPPGLLVGAQYFGPGTRLLVL.